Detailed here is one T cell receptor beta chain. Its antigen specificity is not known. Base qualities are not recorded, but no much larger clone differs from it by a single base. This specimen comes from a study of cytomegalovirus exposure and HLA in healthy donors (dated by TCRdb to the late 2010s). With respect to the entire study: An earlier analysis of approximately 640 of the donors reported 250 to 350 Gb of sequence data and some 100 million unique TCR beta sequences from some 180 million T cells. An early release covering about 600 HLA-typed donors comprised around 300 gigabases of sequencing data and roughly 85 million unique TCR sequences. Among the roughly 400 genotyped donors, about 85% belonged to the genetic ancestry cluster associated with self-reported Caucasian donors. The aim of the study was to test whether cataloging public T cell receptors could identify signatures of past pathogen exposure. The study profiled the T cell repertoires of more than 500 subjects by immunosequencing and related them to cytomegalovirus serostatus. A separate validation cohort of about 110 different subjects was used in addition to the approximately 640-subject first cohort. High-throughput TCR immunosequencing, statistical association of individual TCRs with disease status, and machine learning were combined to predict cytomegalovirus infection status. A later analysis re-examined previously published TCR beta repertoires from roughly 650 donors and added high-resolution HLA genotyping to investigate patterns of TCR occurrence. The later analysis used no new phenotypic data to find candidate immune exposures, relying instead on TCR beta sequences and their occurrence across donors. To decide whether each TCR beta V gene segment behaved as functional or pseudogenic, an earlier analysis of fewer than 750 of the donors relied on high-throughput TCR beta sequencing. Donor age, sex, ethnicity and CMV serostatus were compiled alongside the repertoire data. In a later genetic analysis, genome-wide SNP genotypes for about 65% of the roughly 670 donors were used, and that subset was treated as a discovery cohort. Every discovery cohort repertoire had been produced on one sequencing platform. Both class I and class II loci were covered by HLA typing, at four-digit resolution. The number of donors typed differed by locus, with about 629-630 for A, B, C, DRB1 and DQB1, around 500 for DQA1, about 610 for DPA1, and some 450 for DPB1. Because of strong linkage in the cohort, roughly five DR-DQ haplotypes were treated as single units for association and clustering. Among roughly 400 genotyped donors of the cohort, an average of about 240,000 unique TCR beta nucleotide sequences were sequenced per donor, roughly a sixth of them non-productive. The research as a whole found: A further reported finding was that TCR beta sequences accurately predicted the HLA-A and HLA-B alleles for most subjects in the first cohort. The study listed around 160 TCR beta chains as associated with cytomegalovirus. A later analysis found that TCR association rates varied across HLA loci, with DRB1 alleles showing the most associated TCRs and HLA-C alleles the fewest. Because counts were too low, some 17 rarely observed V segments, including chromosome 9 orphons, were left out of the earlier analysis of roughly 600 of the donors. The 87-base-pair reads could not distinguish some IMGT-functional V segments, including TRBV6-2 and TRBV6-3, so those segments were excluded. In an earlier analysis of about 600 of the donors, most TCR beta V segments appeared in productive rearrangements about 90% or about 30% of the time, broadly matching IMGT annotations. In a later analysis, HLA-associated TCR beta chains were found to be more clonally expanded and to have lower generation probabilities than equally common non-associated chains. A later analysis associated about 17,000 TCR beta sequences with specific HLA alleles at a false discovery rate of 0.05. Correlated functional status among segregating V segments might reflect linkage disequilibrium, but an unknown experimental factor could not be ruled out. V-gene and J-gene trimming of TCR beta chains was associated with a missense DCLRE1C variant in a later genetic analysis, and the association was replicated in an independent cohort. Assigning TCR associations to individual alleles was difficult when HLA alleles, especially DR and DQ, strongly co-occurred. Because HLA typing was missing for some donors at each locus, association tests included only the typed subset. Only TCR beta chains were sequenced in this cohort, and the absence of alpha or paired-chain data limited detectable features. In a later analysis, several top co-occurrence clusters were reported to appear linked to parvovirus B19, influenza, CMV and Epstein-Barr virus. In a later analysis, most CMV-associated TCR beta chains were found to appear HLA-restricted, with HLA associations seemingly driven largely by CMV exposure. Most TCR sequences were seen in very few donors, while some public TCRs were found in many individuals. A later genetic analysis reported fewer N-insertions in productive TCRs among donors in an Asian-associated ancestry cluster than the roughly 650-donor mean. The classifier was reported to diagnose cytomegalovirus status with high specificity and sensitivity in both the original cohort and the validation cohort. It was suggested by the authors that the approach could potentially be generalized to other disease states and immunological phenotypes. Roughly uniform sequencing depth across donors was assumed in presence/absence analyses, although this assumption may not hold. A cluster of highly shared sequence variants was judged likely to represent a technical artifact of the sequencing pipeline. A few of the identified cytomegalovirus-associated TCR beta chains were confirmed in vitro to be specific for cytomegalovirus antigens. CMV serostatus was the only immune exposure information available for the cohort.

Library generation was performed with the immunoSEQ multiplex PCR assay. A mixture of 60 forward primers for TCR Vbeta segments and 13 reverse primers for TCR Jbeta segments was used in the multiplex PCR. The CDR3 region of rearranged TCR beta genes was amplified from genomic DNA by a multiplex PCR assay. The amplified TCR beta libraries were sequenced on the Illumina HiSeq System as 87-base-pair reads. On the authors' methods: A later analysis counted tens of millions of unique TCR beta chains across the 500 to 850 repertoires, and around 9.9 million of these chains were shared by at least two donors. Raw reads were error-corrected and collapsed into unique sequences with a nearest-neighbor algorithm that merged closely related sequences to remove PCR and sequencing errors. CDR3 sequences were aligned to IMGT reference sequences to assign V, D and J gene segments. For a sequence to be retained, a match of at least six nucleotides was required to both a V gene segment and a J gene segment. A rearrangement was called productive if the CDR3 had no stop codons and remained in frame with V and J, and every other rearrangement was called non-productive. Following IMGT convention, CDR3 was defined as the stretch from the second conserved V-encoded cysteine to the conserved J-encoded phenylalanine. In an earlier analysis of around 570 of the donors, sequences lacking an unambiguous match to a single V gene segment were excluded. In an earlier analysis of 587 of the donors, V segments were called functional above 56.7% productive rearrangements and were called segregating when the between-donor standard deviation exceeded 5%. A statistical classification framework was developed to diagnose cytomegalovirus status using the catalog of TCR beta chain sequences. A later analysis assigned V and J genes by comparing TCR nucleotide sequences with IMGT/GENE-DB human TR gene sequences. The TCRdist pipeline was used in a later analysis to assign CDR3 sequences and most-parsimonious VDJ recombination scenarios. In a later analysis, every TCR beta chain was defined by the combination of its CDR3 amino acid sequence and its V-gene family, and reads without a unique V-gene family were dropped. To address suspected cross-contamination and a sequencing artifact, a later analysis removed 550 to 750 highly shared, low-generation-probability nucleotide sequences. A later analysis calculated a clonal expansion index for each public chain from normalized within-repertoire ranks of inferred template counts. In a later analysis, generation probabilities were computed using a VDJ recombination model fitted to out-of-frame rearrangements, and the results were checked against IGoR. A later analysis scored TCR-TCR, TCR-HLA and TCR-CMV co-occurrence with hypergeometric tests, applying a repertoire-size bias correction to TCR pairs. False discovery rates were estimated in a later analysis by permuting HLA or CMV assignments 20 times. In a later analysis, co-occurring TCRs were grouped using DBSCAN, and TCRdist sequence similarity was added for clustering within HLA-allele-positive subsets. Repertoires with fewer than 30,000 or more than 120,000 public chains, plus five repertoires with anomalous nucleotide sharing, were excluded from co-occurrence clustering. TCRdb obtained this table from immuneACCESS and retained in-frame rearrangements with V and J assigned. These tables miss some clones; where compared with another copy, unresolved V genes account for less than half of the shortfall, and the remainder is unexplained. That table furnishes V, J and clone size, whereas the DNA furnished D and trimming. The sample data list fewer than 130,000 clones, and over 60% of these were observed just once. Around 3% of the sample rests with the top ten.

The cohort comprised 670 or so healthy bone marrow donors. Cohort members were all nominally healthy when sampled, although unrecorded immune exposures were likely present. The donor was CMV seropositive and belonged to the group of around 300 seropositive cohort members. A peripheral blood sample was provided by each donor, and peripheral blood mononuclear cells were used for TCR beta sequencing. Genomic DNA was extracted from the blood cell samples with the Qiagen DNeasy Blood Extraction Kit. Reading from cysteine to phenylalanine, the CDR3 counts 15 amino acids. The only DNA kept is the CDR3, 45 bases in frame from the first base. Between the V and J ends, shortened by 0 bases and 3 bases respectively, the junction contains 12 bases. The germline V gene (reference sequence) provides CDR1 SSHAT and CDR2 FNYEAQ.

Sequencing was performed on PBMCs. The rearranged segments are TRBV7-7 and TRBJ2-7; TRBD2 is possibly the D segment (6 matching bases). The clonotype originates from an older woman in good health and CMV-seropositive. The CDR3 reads CASSLAVGSGYEQYF. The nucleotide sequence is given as TGTGCCAGCAGCTTAGCAGTCGGGAGTGGCTACGAGCAGTACTTC. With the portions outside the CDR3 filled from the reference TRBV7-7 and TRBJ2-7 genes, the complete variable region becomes GAGVSQSPRYKVTKRGQDVTLRCDPISSHATLYWYQQALGQGPEFLTYFNYEAQPDKSGLPSDRFSAERPEGSISTLTIQRTEQRDSAMYRCASSLAVGSGYEQYFGPGTRLTVT.